A single sample is the source of the 13 T cell receptor beta chains below, sequenced in a study of metastatic and nonmetastatic thyroid tumors. Each patient came to thyroid surgery without any prior treatment (of any kind). Through MiXCR, TCRdb re-clonotyped the PCR reads. The table records tens of thousands of clones, 16% of them present only once. Sequenced: blood. These receptors originate from a male donor with papillary thyroid cancer or a benign thyroid nodule (not recorded which). Some clones in this sample may be carry-over from other donors' samples.

The CDR3 DNA follows: TGCAGCGTTGTTCAGCACGAGCAGTACTTC. This codes for CSVVQHEQYF. This chain uses TRBV29-1 with TRBJ2-7; D is uncertain. The CDR3 length is 10 residues. Germline CDR1 is SQVTM and CDR2 is ANQGSEA. Trimming shortened V by 4 bases and J by 5 bases, and 6 bases separated the two germline ends.

This clone was seen repeatedly, ten times or more. The chain joins TRBV10-3 to TRBJ2-5; the match to TRBD2 covers 11 bases. This CDR3 is 17 amino acids long. Germline loops: CDR1 ENHRY, CDR2 SYGVKD. The V and J ends lost 0 bases and 4 bases, in that order; junction bases with no gene match: 7. The CDR3 DNA follows: TGTGCCATCAGTGAGTCCATAGCGGGAGGGCCGGGAGAGACCCAGTACTTC. This codes for CAISESIAGGPGETQYF.

This clone was detected many times. The rearrangement uses TRBV6-4 and TRBJ2-4; 12 bases match TRBD2. After removal of 6 bases from V and 0 bases from J, the junction contained 15 bases not matched to a gene. This CDR3 contains 20 residues. Germline loops: CDR1 MRHNA, CDR2 SNTAGT. CDR3 coding DNA: TGTGCCAGCAGCCCTCGGGGGCTAGCGGGAGGGTTAATAGCCAAAAACATTCAGTACTTC. Amino acid sequence: CASSPRGLAGGLIAKNIQYF.

This clone has only a few counts. The chain couples TRBV7-2 to TRBJ1-6; a possible D gene is TRBD1 (5 bases). There are 12 residues in the CDR3. Trimming stripped 1 base from V and 10 bases from J, with 5 bases between. Germline V gene sequence: CDR1 SGHTA, CDR2 FQGNSA. The CDR3 bases are TGTGCCAGCAGCTTAGGGGGGTCACCCCTCCACTTT. Amino acids: CASSLGGSPLHF.

The chain recombines TRBV30 with TRBJ2-1; 7 bases line up with TRBD2. Trimming removed 2 bases from V and 12 bases from J; junction bases left unmatched: 25. The germline V gene has CDR1 GTSNPN and CDR2 SVGIG (reference sequence). The CDR3 length is 18 residues. The CDR3 region is CAWSPLFRGGPSTGGQFF. The CDR3, as DNA: TGTGCCTGGAGTCCCTTATTCCGGGGAGGGCCCTCTACGGGGGGGCAGTTCTTC.

This clone was counted many times. This sequence joins TRBV5-1 and TRBJ2-1; the D is unclear. Germline CDR1 SGHRS, CDR2 YFSETQ. This CDR3 has 12 residues. The germline V and J ends were trimmed by 2 bases and 5 bases, with 5 bases remaining between them. The CDR3 DNA sequence: TGCGCCAGCAGCTTTGGTAACAATGAGCAGTTCTTC. Residues: CASSFGNNEQFF.

This clone was seen ten or more times. This chain joins TRBV10-3 and TRBJ2-5, with 11 bases matching TRBD2. The trim removed 0 bases at V and 1 base at J, leaving 10 bases unmatched. The germline CDR1 and CDR2 sequences are ENHRY and SYGVKD. CDR3 size: 19 residues. The CDR3 region is CAISESMTSGIRGQETQYF. The CDR3 DNA reads TGTGCCATCAGTGAGTCGATGACTAGCGGGATAAGGGGCCAAGAGACCCAGTACTTC.

The V call is TRBV5-1, the J call TRBJ2-7; possibly TRBD2 for D (7 bases). Germline V gene sequence: CDR1 SGHRS, CDR2 YFSETQ. V was clipped by 0 bases and J by 2 bases, with 12 bases between them. The CDR3 spans 15 residues. Here the CDR3 reads CASSLGRGGTYEQYF. Written as DNA, the CDR3 is TGCGCCAGCAGCTTGGGCAGGGGAGGGACCTACGAGCAGTACTTC.

This clone was counted ten times or more. The rearrangement uses TRBV6-2 or TRBV6-3 and TRBJ1-2; D is unclear. This CDR3 has 13 amino acids. CDR1 is MNHEY and CDR2 is SVGEGT in the germline V gene. Trimming left V 6 bases short and J 4 bases short, with 12 bases between. CDR3 nucleotide sequence: TGTGCCAGCAGGATTGAGGGAGCCTATGGCTACACCTTC. This gives the protein CASRIEGAYGYTF.

The genes are TRBV6-5 and TRBJ2-1; the match to TRBD2 covers 11 bases. The CDR3 extends over 14 amino acids. V lost 2 bases to trimming and J lost 7 bases; unmatched junction nucleotides: 1. The germline CDR1 and CDR2 sequences are MNHEY and SVGAGI. DNA for the CDR3: TGTGCCAGCAGTTACCCTAGCGGGGGGAATGAGCAGTTCTTC. Protein sequence: CASSYPSGGNEQFF.

In its sample, this clone was seen many times. This CDR3 is also generated by other DNA sequences in the sample. This chain uses TRBV9 with TRBJ1-4; weak D call: TRBD1 (6 bases). CDR3 length: 17 amino acids. V was cut by 4 bases and J by 3 bases, with 19 bases left in between. Germline V gives CDR1 SGDLS, CDR2 YYNGEE. The CDR3 nucleotides read TGTGCCAGCAGCCCTTCGCCGGGGGCTGGGGCTAATGAAAAACTGTTTTTT. Translated, it gives CASSPSPGAGANEKLFF.

This clone occurred many times. The CDR3 protein is CASSLVPVNQYF. The CDR3 region has the DNA TGTGCCAGCAGCTTAGTTCCTGTTAATCAGTACTTC. The rearrangement links TRBV7-9 to TRBJ2-7; D gene uncertain. The CDR3 runs to 12 residues. V gave up 1 base and J gave up 10 bases, with 11 bases separating them. Germline lookup yields CDR1 SEHNR and CDR2 FQNEAQ (reference sequence).

This clone was detected many times. The chain joins TRBV20-1 to TRBJ2-6; D uncertain. The CDR3 sequence is 17 residues long. The V end was cut by 1 base, the J end by 2 bases, with 15 bases between. Per germline, CDR1 DFQATT and CDR2 SNEGSKA (reference sequence). The CDR3 sequence: CSARVDVGGAGANVLTF. CDR3 in DNA: TGCAGTGCTAGAGTGGATGTAGGTGGGGCTGGGGCCAACGTCCTGACTTTC.